A selection of T cell receptor beta chains follows, all from one sample in a study of T-cell memory formation after mild COVID-19. TCRdb used MiXCR to reprocess the 5' RACE reads, holding one entry per CDR3 protein. The repertoire includes approximately 300,000 distinct CDR3 sequences, about 15% of them detected once, and 22% sits in the top ten. The sample consisted of PBMCs or a T cell subset sorted from them (not recorded which). Receptor source: a man aged 18 to 30 who had mild COVID-19 (a few samples of this study predate the infection). Cell type and time point are not known. Both conserved end residues are part of each CDR3. A D gene is named only where the DNA matches it firmly. Clone sizes are given selectively: once, few, many, or a class where the clone is expanded.

J | V | D | size | CDR3 | DNA
TRBJ2-3 | TRBV6-2/TRBV6-3 | NA | few | CASSYLGGVAVSTDTQYF | TGTGCCAGCAGCTACCTCGGTGGGGTAGCGGTGAGCACAGATACGCAGTATTTT
TRBJ2-1 | TRBV4-2 | TRBD2 | many | CASSKSWASGGAGEQFF | TGTGCCAGCAGCAAAAGCTGGGCTAGCGGGGGGGCAGGTGAGCAGTTCTTC
TRBJ2-2 | TRBV25-1 | NA | few | CASRLTGNTGELFF | TGTGCCAGCAGGCTGACAGGGAACACCGGGGAGCTGTTTTTT
TRBJ1-2 | TRBV6-5 | TRBD1 | NA | CARQGNSYGYTF | TGTGCCAGACAGGGGAATAGCTATGGCTACACCTTC
TRBJ2-4 | TRBV3-2 | NA | NA | CASSPGQGLAKNIQYF | TGTGCCAGCAGCCCAGGACAGGGCCTAGCCAAAAACATTCAGTACTTC
TRBJ2-1 | TRBV24-1 | NA | few | CATSRGAAGGNEQFF | TGTGCCACCAGCCGGGGTGCGGCCGGTGGTAATGAGCAGTTCTTC
TRBJ2-7 | TRBV5-1 | NA | few | CASSLGPSAEQYF | TGCGCCAGCAGCTTGGGTCCCTCGGCCGAGCAGTACTTC
TRBJ1-2 | TRBV11-2 | TRBD1 | many | CASSLDATGSYGYTF | TGTGCCAGCAGCTTAGATGCGACAGGGAGCTATGGCTACACCTTC
TRBJ2-3 | TRBV27 | TRBD1 | NA | CASSQGQLSTDTQYF | TGTGCCAGCAGCCAGGGACAGCTAAGCACAGATACGCAGTATTTT
TRBJ1-3 | TRBV7-2 | NA | NA | CASSSGQTSSGNTIYF | TGTGCCAGCAGCTCCGGACAGACGAGCTCTGGAAACACCATATATTTT
TRBJ1-1 | TRBV10-2 | NA | NA | CASSEGVIPEAFF | TGCGCCAGCAGTGAGGGTGTTATTCCTGAAGCTTTCTTT
TRBJ2-7 | TRBV29-1 | NA | NA | CSALGYEQYF | TGCAGCGCCTTAGGGTACGAGCAGTACTTC
TRBJ2-3 | TRBV27 | NA | few | CASTSLRGVGADTQYF | TGTGCCAGCACCTCATTAAGGGGGGTTGGGGCAGATACGCAGTATTTT
TRBJ1-3 | TRBV5-4 | NA | NA | CASSAGTDSGNTIYF | TGTGCCAGCAGCGCCGGGACGGACTCTGGAAACACCATATATTTT
TRBJ2-3 | TRBV12-3/TRBV12-4 | TRBD2 | few | CASRTSAPTDTQYF | TGTGCCAGCAGAACTAGCGCCCCCACAGATACGCAGTATTTT
TRBJ1-5 | TRBV4-1 | NA | few | CASSLRGISNQPQHF | TGCGCCAGCAGCCTCCGAGGGATTAGCAATCAGCCCCAGCATTTT
TRBJ2-3 | TRBV5-1 | NA | NA | CASSLVVGTFTDTQYF | TGCGCCAGCAGCTTGGTTGTCGGGACATTCACAGATACGCAGTATTTT
TRBJ1-4 | TRBV21-1 | NA | NA | CASSSRTMADEKLFF | TGTGCCAGCAGCTCGAGGACCATGGCAGATGAAAAACTGTTTTTT
TRBJ2-3 | TRBV4-3 | TRBD2 | NA | CASSQEGAGGPDTQYF | TGCGCCAGCAGCCAAGAGGGAGCGGGGGGCCCAGATACGCAGTATTTT
TRBJ2-1 | TRBV6-5 | NA | NA | CASGRGQAAEQFF | TGTGCCAGCGGGCGGGGTCAGGCGGCTGAGCAGTTCTTC
TRBJ2-6 | TRBV9 | NA | many | CASSPLSGANVLTF | TGTGCCAGCAGCCCGTTATCTGGGGCCAACGTCCTGACTTTC
TRBJ1-1 | TRBV28 | NA | NA | CASSTVLMNTEAFF | TGTGCCAGCAGTACGGTATTGATGAACACTGAAGCTTTCTTT
TRBJ1-1 | TRBV7-3 | NA | NA | CASSLTPESGTEAFF | TGCGCCAGCAGCTTAACGCCGGAGAGCGGGACTGAAGCTTTCTTT
TRBJ2-3 | TRBV7-3 | NA | few | CASSFSMGDTQYF | TGTGCCAGCAGCTTTTCGATGGGGGATACGCAGTATTTT
TRBJ1-1 | TRBV3-1 | NA | few | CASSQAGFEGHTEAFF | TGTGCCAGCAGCCAAGCAGGATTCGAGGGCCACACTGAAGCTTTCTTT
TRBJ1-1 | TRBV6-2/TRBV6-3 | NA | few | CASSPRGGRIAFF | TGTGCCAGCAGCCCTCGGGGAGGGAGGATTGCTTTCTTT
TRBJ1-1 | TRBV20-1 | TRBD1 | few | CSARGDQGDTEAFF | TGCAGTGCTAGGGGAGATCAGGGGGATACTGAAGCTTTCTTT
TRBJ1-2 | TRBV11-2 | TRBD1 | NA | CASTSGTGEGYGYTF | TGTGCCAGCACTTCCGGGACAGGGGAGGGGTATGGCTACACCTTC
TRBJ1-5 | TRBV7-4 | NA | NA | CASSPSSPERANQPQHF | TGTGCCAGCAGCCCTAGTAGTCCCGAACGAGCCAATCAGCCCCAGCATTTT